This is a list of T cell receptor beta chains from one sample in a study of blood T cell repertoires in COVID-19. Generated by immunoSEQ multiplex PCR, the TCRdb table keeps only in-frame clones and is missing some. The sample has 250,000 to 350,000 clones, roughly four fifths seen once. The sequenced material came from peripheral blood. The receptors were gathered from a person aged 70 to 85 with COVID-19, enrolled during active disease. Both conserved end residues are part of each CDR3. The D gene is left open where the match is weak.

V gene | D gene | CDR3 length | CDR3 protein
TRBV7-2 | TRBD1 | 14 | CASSFRDSQETQYF
TRBV28 | TRBD1 | 18 | CASSLLGQGSWEVVPLHF
TRBV30 | TRBD2 | 15 | CAWSEGLAGAGELFF
TRBV6-5 | - | 11 | CASSSGVGYTF
TRBV24-1 | TRBD2 | 12 | CAVRGGTGELFF
TRBV18 | TRBD1 | 14 | CASLQGAGDTEAFF
TRBV5-4 | TRBD1 | 17 | CASSYTWGQGWADTQYF
TRBV9 | TRBD1 | 14 | CASSGDRLDSPLHF
TRBV18 | - | 13 | CASSSAQDQPQHF
TRBV5-4 | TRBD2 | 16 | CASSRGGAGGTDTQYF
TRBV7-9 | - | 14 | CASRSDRVNEKLFF
TRBV6-2/TRBV6-3 | - | 17 | CASSYSNPGQSDEKLFF
TRBV28 | TRBD2 | 16 | CASSFLQRELVYEQYF
TRBV5-1 | - | 14 | CASSDDLTKNIQYF
TRBV5-6 | TRBD1 | 16 | CASSPRKTGVNTEAFF
TRBV6-6 | - | 14 | CASRLGQVSYEQYF
TRBV7-9 | - | 17 | CASSISNRAQRAKTQYF
TRBV7-3 | - | 14 | CASSPSPSSYEQYF
TRBV7-6 | TRBD1 | 16 | CASSLDPGQGTGELFF
TRBV7-3 | - | 13 | CASSLEYAGTQYF
TRBV9 | TRBD2 | 16 | CASSLRLAGPGDTQYF
TRBV15 | TRBD1 | 18 | CATTPERQGATFNQPQHF
TRBV18 | TRBD1 | 15 | CASSPRQGGRDEQFF
TRBV5-1 | - | 15 | CASSMTPGPNQPQHF
TRBV7-9 | - | 15 | CASSSDWRDTDTQYF
TRBV19 | - | 15 | CASSIRGARSYEQYF
TRBV6-5 | - | 12 | CASSAGVTEAFF
TRBV4-2 | - | 14 | CASSQGLVGETQYF
TRBV15 | TRBD2 | 14 | CATSRPAGDSRKFF
TRBV11-3 | TRBD1 | 15 | CASSPSGTGNYEQYF
TRBV7-2 | - | 15 | CASLADVASNEKLFF
TRBV3-1/TRBV3-2 | TRBD2 | 17 | CASSQEASREGRNEQFF
TRBV24-1 | TRBD2 | 16 | CATSNPSGTNTGELFF
TRBV16 | TRBD2 | 18 | CASSQSGSSGGINNEQFF
TRBV7-9 | TRBD2 | 16 | CASSSPLGGRSYEQFF
TRBV24-1 | TRBD1 | 14 | CATSGGQGSYGYTF
TRBV19 | - | 16 | CASTGGDRSGNQPQHF
TRBV11-2 | - | 15 | CASSLVERHLNEQFF
TRBV6-2/TRBV6-3 | TRBD2 | 18 | CASSYPPGGGSGANVLTF
TRBV7-2 | TRBD1 | 16 | CASSPRGSRGLNEQFF